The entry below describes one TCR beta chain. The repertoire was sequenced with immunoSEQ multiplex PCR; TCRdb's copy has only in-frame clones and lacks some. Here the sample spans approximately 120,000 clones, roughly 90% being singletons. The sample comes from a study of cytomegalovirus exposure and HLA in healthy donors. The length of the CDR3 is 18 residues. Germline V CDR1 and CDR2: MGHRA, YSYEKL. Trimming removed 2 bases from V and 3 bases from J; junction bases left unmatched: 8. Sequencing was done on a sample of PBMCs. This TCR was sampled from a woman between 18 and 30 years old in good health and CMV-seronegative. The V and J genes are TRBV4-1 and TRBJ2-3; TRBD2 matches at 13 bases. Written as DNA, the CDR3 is TGCGCCAGCAGCCAATATTCGGGGACTAGCGGGAAGACAGATACGCAGTATTTT. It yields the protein CASSQYSGTSGKTDTQYF.